These T cell receptor beta chains were read from a single sample in a study of blood T cell repertoires in COVID-19. The method was immunoSEQ multiplex PCR; TCRdb's version includes in-frame clones alone and lacks a portion of them. The data show 250,000 to 300,000 clones, with 90% seen just once and over 3.5% held by the top ten. Sequenced sample: peripheral blood. These receptors all come from a woman aged 35 to 49 with acute or convalescent COVID-19. Both conserved end residues are part of each CDR3. A D gene is named only where the DNA matches it firmly. Only part of the rows carry a size: once, few, many, or a class if the clone is expanded.

J	size	D	V	CDR3	DNA
TRBJ1-1	-	TRBD1	TRBV18	CASSPLGQGINTEAFF	TGTGCCAGCTCACCATTGGGACAGGGGATTAACACTGAAGCTTTCTTT
TRBJ1-1	-	-	TRBV3-1/TRBV3-2	CASSPRSIGGITEAFF	TGTGCCAGCAGCCCGCGGTCCATCGGGGGGATCACTGAAGCTTTCTTT
TRBJ1-2	-	-	TRBV3-1/TRBV3-2	CASSQDVSGYTF	TGTGCCAGCAGCCAAGACGTCTCTGGCTACACCTTC
TRBJ1-1	-	-	TRBV18	CASSQDQGTEAFF	TGTGCCAGCTCACAGGACCAGGGCACTGAAGCTTTCTTT
TRBJ1-1	-	TRBD1	TRBV6-4	CASSEEGGEKTEAFF	TGTGCCAGCAGTGAGGAAGGGGGCGAGAAGACTGAAGCTTTCTTT
TRBJ2-2	-	-	TRBV9	CASSAQGAGELFF	TGTGCCAGCAGCGCACAGGGCGCCGGGGAGCTGTTTTTT
TRBJ2-1	-	TRBD2	TRBV10-3	CAISESLAGAYNEQFF	TGTGCCATCAGTGAGTCCCTAGCGGGGGCCTACAATGAGCAGTTCTTC
TRBJ1-2	once	-	TRBV5-4	CASSLTVDYGYTF	TGTGCCAGCAGCTTGACAGTAGACTATGGCTACACCTTC
TRBJ2-5	-	-	TRBV4-1	CASSQEGQLQETQYF	TGCGCCAGCAGCCAAGAGGGGCAGCTACAAGAGACCCAGTACTTC
TRBJ1-5	-	TRBD1	TRBV7-9	CASSLTDRESNQPQHF	TGTGCCAGCAGCTTAACGGACAGGGAGAGCAATCAGCCCCAGCATTTT
TRBJ1-5	-	TRBD1	TRBV30	CAWSEDRGPQPQHF	TGTGCCTGGAGCGAGGACAGGGGGCCTCAGCCCCAGCATTTT
TRBJ1-1	-	-	TRBV27	CASSPRGRVGTEAFF	TGTGCCAGCAGTCCCCGAGGCAGGGTGGGCACTGAAGCTTTCTTT
TRBJ1-2	-	TRBD1	TRBV5-4	CASSVDSGTGSGYTF	TGTGCCAGCAGCGTGGACTCCGGGACAGGGAGCGGCTACACCTTC
TRBJ1-2	-	TRBD1	TRBV19	CASTVPGQGAYGYTF	TGTGCCAGTACCGTTCCGGGACAGGGGGCGTATGGCTACACCTTC
TRBJ1-5	-	TRBD1	TRBV5-6	CASSWGQGGNQPQHF	TGTGCCAGCAGCTGGGGACAGGGAGGCAATCAGCCCCAGCATTTT
TRBJ1-3	-	-	TRBV28	CATAGPVSGNTIYF	TGTGCCACCGCGGGCCCTGTCTCTGGAAACACCATATATTTT
TRBJ1-1	once	-	TRBV12-5	CASGLLLNTEAFF	TGTGCTAGTGGTTTACTTCTGAACACTGAAGCTTTCTTT
TRBJ1-5	-	TRBD1	TRBV20-1	CSASRQGAPSPDQPQHF	TGCAGTGCTAGTAGGCAGGGGGCGCCTAGTCCGGATCAGCCCCAGCATTTT
TRBJ1-1	-	TRBD1	TRBV18	CASSPRTGAAGGTEAFF	TGTGCCAGCTCACCACGGACAGGGGCCGCTGGCGGCACTGAAGCTTTCTTT
TRBJ2-1	-	-	TRBV7-3	CASSPDRDNEQFF	TGTGCCAGCAGCCCAGACAGAGACAATGAGCAGTTCTTC
TRBJ1-3	-	-	TRBV27	CASSWTYPGQTSGNTIYF	TGTGCCAGCAGTTGGACCTACCCTGGACAAACCTCTGGAAACACCATATATTTT
TRBJ2-5	-	TRBD2	TRBV3-1/TRBV3-2	CASSQVGGGALETQYF	TGTGCCAGCAGCCAAGTAGGCGGGGGGGCCTTAGAGACCCAGTACTTC
TRBJ1-2	-	-	TRBV3-1/TRBV3-2	CASSLGTFNYGYTF	TGTGCCAGCAGCCTTGGGACATTTAACTATGGCTACACCTTC
TRBJ2-3	-	-	TRBV18	CASSPGRGSTDTQYF	TGTGCCAGCTCACCGGGGAGGGGGAGCACAGATACGCAGTATTTT
TRBJ1-1	-	-	TRBV30	CAWSATQGNTEAFF	TGTGCCTGGAGTGCTACACAGGGGAACACTGAAGCTTTCTTT
TRBJ1-4	-	-	TRBV6-5	CASMRQTNEKLFF	TGTGCCAGCATGAGACAGACTAATGAAAAACTGTTTTTT
TRBJ1-1	few	TRBD1	TRBV2	CARGDSNTEAFF	TGTGCCAGAGGGGACAGTAACACTGAAGCTTTCTTT
TRBJ2-1	-	-	TRBV29-1	CSVGSGRGNEQFF	TGCAGCGTTGGGTCCGGTAGAGGTAATGAGCAGTTCTTC
TRBJ2-2	-	TRBD1	TRBV3-1/TRBV3-2	CASSQDWTGTNTGELFF	TGTGCCAGCAGCCAAGATTGGACAGGGACGAACACCGGGGAGCTGTTTTTT
TRBJ1-1	-	-	TRBV4-1	CASSQRVTGQNTEAFF	TGCGCCAGCAGCCAAAGGGTAACCGGACAGAACACTGAAGCTTTCTTT
TRBJ2-2	-	TRBD1	TRBV7-6	CASSSWGDRGNTGELFF	TGTGCCAGCAGCTCCTGGGGGGACAGGGGAAACACCGGGGAGCTGTTTTTT
TRBJ2-3	few	-	TRBV5-4	CASSLGAAGTFTDTQYF	TGTGCCAGCAGCTTGGGGGCGGCGGGTACCTTCACAGATACGCAGTATTTT
TRBJ1-1	-	-	TRBV5-1	CASSLESVNTEAFF	TGCGCCAGCAGCTTGGAGTCAGTTAACACTGAAGCTTTCTTT
TRBJ1-2	-	-	TRBV2	CASSKMGENYGYTF	TGTGCCAGCAGTAAAATGGGAGAAAACTATGGCTACACCTTC
TRBJ1-1	-	-	TRBV30	CAWNTWGLTEAFF	TGTGCCTGGAATACCTGGGGGCTCACTGAAGCTTTCTTT
TRBJ1-2	-	-	TRBV2	CASSSSGLANYGYTF	TGTGCCAGCAGTTCGTCGGGTCTAGCTAACTATGGCTACACCTTC
TRBJ1-5	-	-	TRBV19	CASREGGDQPQHF	TGTGCCAGTAGGGAGGGTGGGGATCAGCCCCAGCATTTT
TRBJ1-1	-	-	TRBV14	CASSRNQFGSTEAFF	TGTGCCAGCAGCCGCAATCAGTTCGGGAGCACTGAAGCTTTCTTT
TRBJ1-6	-	-	TRBV6-4	CASRRAVNSPLHF	TGTGCCAGCAGGCGGGCCGTTAATTCACCCCTCCACTTT
TRBJ2-1	-	TRBD2	TRBV24-1	CATSDTGLAGGNEQFF	TGTGCCACCAGTGACACGGGACTAGCGGGGGGGAATGAGCAGTTCTTC
TRBJ2-1	-	TRBD1	TRBV24-1	CATRGQLNEQFF	TGTGCCACCAGGGGACAGCTAAATGAGCAGTTCTTC
TRBJ2-1	-	TRBD2	TRBV5-1	CASSSTPGTSGYNEQFF	TGCGCCAGCAGCTCGACACCCGGGACTAGCGGCTACAATGAGCAGTTCTTC
TRBJ1-6	-	-	TRBV6-4	CASSADTAYNSPLHF	TGTGCCAGCAGTGCAGACACAGCTTATAATTCACCCCTCCACTTT
TRBJ1-1	-	TRBD1	TRBV6-6	CASILTGQGAEAFF	TGTGCCAGCATCTTAACAGGACAGGGGGCTGAAGCTTTCTTT
TRBJ1-5	-	-	TRBV7-9	CASSQQGGNQPQHF	TGTGCCAGCAGCCAACAGGGAGGCAATCAGCCCCAGCATTTT
TRBJ1-2	-	TRBD1	TRBV24-1	CATSDPTGGNYGYTF	TGTGCCACCAGTGATCCGACAGGGGGCAACTATGGCTACACCTTC
TRBJ2-6	once	TRBD2	TRBV5-1	CASSRGGDFSGANVLTF	TGCGCCAGCAGCCGGGGGGGCGATTTCTCTGGGGCCAACGTCCTGACTTTC
TRBJ2-5	once	-	TRBV6-5	CASRRSRGETQYF	TGTGCCAGCAGGAGGTCGCGTGGGGAGACCCAGTACTTC